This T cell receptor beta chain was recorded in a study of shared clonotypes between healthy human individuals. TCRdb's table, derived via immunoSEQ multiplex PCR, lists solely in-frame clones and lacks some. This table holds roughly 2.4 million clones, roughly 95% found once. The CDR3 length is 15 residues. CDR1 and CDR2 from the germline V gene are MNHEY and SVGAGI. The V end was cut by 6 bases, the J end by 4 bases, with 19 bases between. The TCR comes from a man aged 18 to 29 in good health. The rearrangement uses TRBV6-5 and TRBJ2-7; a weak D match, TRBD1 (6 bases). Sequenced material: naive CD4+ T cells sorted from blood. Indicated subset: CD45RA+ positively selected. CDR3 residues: CASRGSGVGTYEQYF. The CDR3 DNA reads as TGTGCCAGCAGGGGCTCAGGGGTTGGGACGTACGAGCAGTACTTC.